The text below deals with one TCR beta chain. This clone was counted a few times. Its antigen is unknown. The sample holds no much larger clone one base away, and base qualities are not on file. These data belong to a study of chemoradiotherapy in HPV16-positive cancers (dated by TCRdb to the early 2020s). Broadly, across the study: Using functional T-cell assays on cells from two HPV16-positive patients, the researchers defined candidate HPV-specific T-cell clones and common TCR motifs. The study asked whether T-cell immunity against the HPV oncoproteins E6 and E7 changes during chemoradiotherapy and whether it affects survival. The candidate HPV-specific TCRs and motifs were then tracked in TCR repertoires from about 93 patients with HPV-related cancers. Results the study describes overall, beyond this receptor: The survival association was reported for HPV16-positive patients, and the functional definition of HPV-specific T cells was derived from only two HPV16-positive patients. In HPV16-positive patients, expansion of HPV-responsive T cells during chemoradiotherapy was found to be associated with improved recurrence-free survival. Expansion of candidate HPV-specific clones and E7-related TCR motifs was observed in the tumor microenvironment during treatment, whereas no such expansion was observed for non-HPV-specific T cells.

Repertoires were sampled multiple times during chemoradiotherapy, which allowed clonal expansion in the tumor microenvironment to be followed. Cut back by 4 bases and 5 bases, the V and J ends lie 24 bases apart. The CDR3 contains 17 residues, cysteine and phenylalanine counted. Here the CDR3 DNA is all that survives: 51 bases in frame from base 1. CDR1 and CDR2 are drawn from the germline V gene (reference sequence): SGHNT, YYREEE. Preparation of the library involved the immunoSEQ multiplex PCR assay. This immuneACCESS table, as held by TCRdb, lists in-frame sequences with V and J called but not all clones. Of the missing ones, under half trace to an unresolved V gene in checked studies; the others have no known cause. The table for this sample lists approximately 12,000 clones; around 71% of them were counted only once. 16% of the sample is taken by the ten largest.

The origin of this receptor is a human donor with HPV-associated anogenital cancer. The sample here was taken from a patient who underwent chemoradiotherapy. Recombination connected TRBV5-4 to TRBJ1-2, with the D gene too uncertain to name. The base sequence is TGTGCCAGCAGCCTCTTTGGAGGGAAGGGCGTAGGGTATGGCTACACCTTC. It translates to CASSLFGGKGVGYGYTF.